The next 21 T cell receptor beta chains were all read from a single sample in a study of monozygotic twins with inflammatory bowel disease. With the 5' RACE reads reprocessed, TCRdb shows one record per CDR3 protein and no DNA. The sample has 400,000 or so distinct CDR3 sequences. The material sequenced was blood. The receptor source for this set is a human donor with ulcerative colitis or Crohn's disease, or a healthy co-twin of an affected twin (not recorded which).

The chain uses TRBV29-1 and TRBJ2-7; there is no DNA to check the TCRdb D call of TRBD2. The CDR3 is 13 amino acids. CDR1 is SQVTM and CDR2 is ANQGSEA in the germline V gene. This CDR3 reads CSVSSANPYEQYF.

CDR3 loop: CASSSGHSQPQHF. The genes are TRBV6-1 and TRBJ1-5; the TCRdb call, TRBD1, lacks DNA for checking. There are 13 residues in the CDR3. Germline V gene lookup returns CDR1 MNHNS and CDR2 SASEGT.

The chain combines TRBV15 with TRBJ1-6. CDR1 is LNHNV and CDR2 is YYDKDF in the germline V gene (reference sequence). The CDR3 contains 12 residues. The CDR3 protein is CATSRYNSPLHF.

CDR3 loop: CASAITRTGGLNEQFF. The rearrangement links TRBV7-2 to TRBJ2-1; the D call of TRBD1 rests on TCRdb alone, since no DNA is present to check it. From germline, CDR1 is SGHTA and CDR2 FQGNSA. This CDR3 contains 16 residues. Full variable domain (outside the CDR3, taken from reference TRBV7-2 and TRBJ2-1): GAGVSQSPSNKVTEKGKDVELRCDPISGHTALYWYRQSLGQGLEFLIYFQGNSAPDKSGLPSDRFSAERTGGSVSTLTIQRTQQEDSAVYLCASAITRTGGLNEQFFGPGTRLTVL.

The chain uses TRBV7-9 and TRBJ1-4; TCRdb calls TRBD1, which cannot be checked without DNA. Germline V gene data show CDR1 as SEHNR and CDR2 as FQNEAQ (reference sequence). The length of the CDR3 is 15 residues. The CDR3 spells CASSLRPGTDEKLFF.

This chain connects TRBV12-3 or TRBV12-4 to TRBJ1-2; TCRdb selects TRBD1, and the lack of DNA leaves this call unchecked. The CDR3 contains 13 residues. This CDR3 reads CASSIDRGYGYTF.

This rearrangement joins TRBV5-1 to TRBJ2-7. CDR1 is SGHRS and CDR2 is YFSETQ in the germline V gene. This CDR3 spans 13 amino acids. The CDR3 loop reads CASSLGERREQYF.

This chain links TRBV20-1 with TRBJ2-5; TCRdb picks TRBD2, but there is no DNA to check that call. The CDR3 covers 14 residues. The germline V gene has CDR1 DFQATT and CDR2 SNEGSKA (reference sequence). This CDR3 is CSARETRGQETQYF.

The chain carries TRBV5-5 and TRBJ1-6; TCRdb selects TRBD1, and the lack of DNA leaves this call unchecked. Germline loops: CDR1 SGHKS, CDR2 YYEKEE (reference sequence). This CDR3 is built from 18 residues. CDR3 protein: CASSLVRDSFFYNSPLHF. Looking up the rest from reference TRBV5-5 and TRBJ1-6 gives the full variable domain: DAGVTQSPTHLIKTRGQQVTLRCSPISGHKSVSWYQQVLGQGPQFIFQYYEKEERGRGNFPDRFSARQFPNYSSELNVNALLLGDSALYLCASSLVRDSFFYNSPLHFGNGTRLTVT.

This sequence joins TRBV12-3 or TRBV12-4 and TRBJ1-5; TCRdb outputs TRBD1, but without DNA this stays unchecked. The CDR3 extends over 13 amino acids. CDR3 sequence reads: CASSPGGGQPQHF.

The chain carries TRBV15 and TRBJ2-1; TCRdb proposes TRBD2, but this gene call is untestable without DNA. Germline lookup yields CDR1 LNHNV and CDR2 YYDKDF (reference sequence). This CDR3 region has 15 residues. The CDR3 protein is CATSRGTSGRNEQFF.

The rearrangement uses TRBV6-5 and TRBJ2-2; no DNA is available, so the TRBD2 call from TCRdb remains unchecked. The CDR3 is made up of 17 amino acids. In germline, CDR1 is MNHEY, CDR2 SVGAGI. The CDR3 reads CASSSGLAGGPIGELFF.

The chain combines TRBV12-5 with TRBJ1-1. The germline V gene encodes CDR1 LGHNT and CDR2 FRNRAP. The CDR3 covers 16 residues. The CDR3 loop reads CASGLELWVSEREAFF.

The genes are TRBV30 and TRBJ1-4. CDR3 length: 15 residues. CDR1 and CDR2 (germline): GTSNPN, SVGIG (reference sequence). The CDR3 region is CAWSVHQGYNEKLFF. Drawing the rest from reference TRBV30 and TRBJ1-4, the complete variable domain is SQTIHQWPATLVQPVGSPLSLECTVEGTSNPNLYWYRQAAGRGLQLLFYSVGIGQISSEVPQNLSASRPQDRQFILSSKKLLLSDSGFYLCAWSVHQGYNEKLFFGSGTQLSVL.

The genes are TRBV12-3 or TRBV12-4 and TRBJ2-7; the D gene TCRdb calls, TRBD1, cannot be checked with no DNA. This CDR3 contains 14 residues. CDR3: CASSFRGGAYEQYF.

The gene calls are TRBV19 and TRBJ1-6. CDR3 length: 14 residues. Germline V gene data show CDR1 as LNHDA and CDR2 as SQIVND (reference sequence). CDR3: CASSILRFDSPLHF.

V and J are TRBV28 and TRBJ1-3; TCRdb's D call of TRBD1 is untestable without DNA. Germline CDR1 is MDHEN and CDR2 is SYDVKM. CDR3 size: 18 residues. The CDR3 protein is CASSPSPGTANSGNTIYF.

The genes are TRBV7-2 and TRBJ1-1. CDR3 length equals 13 residues. From germline, CDR1 is SGHTA and CDR2 FQGNSA. The CDR3 reads CASSLWLNTEAFF.

The genes are TRBV14 and TRBJ2-1; TCRdb's D call, TRBD1, is unchecked because there is no DNA. Per germline, CDR1 SGHDN and CDR2 FVKESK. The CDR3 runs 12 residues. Here the CDR3 reads CASSRDRVRQFF.

This chain connects TRBV5-1 to TRBJ1-4; the TCRdb call, TRBD1, lacks DNA for checking. Germline values: CDR1 SGHRS, CDR2 YFSETQ. CDR3 size: 15 residues. The CDR3 here is CASSPGQVQREKLFF.

This chain joins TRBV10-3 and TRBJ2-2; TCRdb names TRBD1, which stays unverified in the absence of DNA. Germline loops: CDR1 ENHRY, CDR2 SYGVKD. The CDR3 is made up of 13 amino acids. CDR3 amino acids: CAITDRGTGELFF.